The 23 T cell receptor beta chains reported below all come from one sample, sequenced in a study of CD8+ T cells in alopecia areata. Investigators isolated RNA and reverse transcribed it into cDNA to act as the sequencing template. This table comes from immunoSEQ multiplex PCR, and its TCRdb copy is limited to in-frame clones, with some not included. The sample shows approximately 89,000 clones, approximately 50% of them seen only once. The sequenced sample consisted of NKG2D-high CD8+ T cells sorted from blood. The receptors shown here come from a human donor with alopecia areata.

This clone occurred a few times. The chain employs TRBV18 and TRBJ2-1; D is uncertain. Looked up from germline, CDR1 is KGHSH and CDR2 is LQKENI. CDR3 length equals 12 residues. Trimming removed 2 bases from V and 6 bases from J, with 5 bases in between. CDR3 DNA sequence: TGTGCCAGCTCACCAATCCCCAATGAGCAGTTCTTC. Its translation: CASSPIPNEQFF.

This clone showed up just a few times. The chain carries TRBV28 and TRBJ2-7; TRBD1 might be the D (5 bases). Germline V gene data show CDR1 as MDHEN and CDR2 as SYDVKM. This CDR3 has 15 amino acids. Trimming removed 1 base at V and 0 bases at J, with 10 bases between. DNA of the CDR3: TGTGCCAGCAGTTTATCGAAGGGGTCCTCCTACGAGCAGTACTTC. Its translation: CASSLSKGSSYEQYF.

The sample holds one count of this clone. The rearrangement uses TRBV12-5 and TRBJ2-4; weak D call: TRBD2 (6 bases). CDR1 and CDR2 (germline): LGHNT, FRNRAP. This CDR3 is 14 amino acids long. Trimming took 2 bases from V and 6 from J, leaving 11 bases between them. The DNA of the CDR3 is TGTGCTAGTGGTTTGCAGGGAGGAGGAAACATTCAGTACTTC. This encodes CASGLQGGGNIQYF.

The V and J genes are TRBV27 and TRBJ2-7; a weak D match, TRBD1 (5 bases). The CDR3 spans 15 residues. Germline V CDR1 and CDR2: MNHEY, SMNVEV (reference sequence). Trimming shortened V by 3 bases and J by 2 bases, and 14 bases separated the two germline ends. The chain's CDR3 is CASSFRESATYEQYF. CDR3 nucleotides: TGTGCCAGCAGTTTCAGGGAATCGGCAACCTACGAGCAGTACTTC.

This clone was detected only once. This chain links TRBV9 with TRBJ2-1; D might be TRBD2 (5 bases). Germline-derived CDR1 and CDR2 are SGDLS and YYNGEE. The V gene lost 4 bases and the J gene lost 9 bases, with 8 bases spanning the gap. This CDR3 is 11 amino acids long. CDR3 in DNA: TGTGCCAGCAGCCCGGGGTTTGAGCAGTTCTTC. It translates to CASSPGFEQFF.

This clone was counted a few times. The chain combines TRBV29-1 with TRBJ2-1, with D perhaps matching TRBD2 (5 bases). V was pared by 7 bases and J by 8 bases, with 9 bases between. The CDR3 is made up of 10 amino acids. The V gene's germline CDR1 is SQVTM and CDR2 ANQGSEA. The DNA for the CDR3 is TGCAGCGGAGGGTCTCATGAGCAGTTCTTC. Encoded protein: CSGGSHEQFF.

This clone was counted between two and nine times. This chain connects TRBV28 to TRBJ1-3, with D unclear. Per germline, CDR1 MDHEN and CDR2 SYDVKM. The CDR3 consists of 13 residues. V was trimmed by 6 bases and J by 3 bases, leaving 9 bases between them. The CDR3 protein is CASRPLLGNTIYF. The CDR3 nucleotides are TGTGCCAGCAGGCCGCTACTTGGAAACACCATATATTTT.

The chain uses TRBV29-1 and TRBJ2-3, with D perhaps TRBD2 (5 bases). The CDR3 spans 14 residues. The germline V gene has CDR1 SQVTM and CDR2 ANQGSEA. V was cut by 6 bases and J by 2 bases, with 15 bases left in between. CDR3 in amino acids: CSVRWQDSTDTQYF. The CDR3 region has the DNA TGCAGCGTGAGGTGGCAGGACTCCACAGATACGCAGTATTTT.

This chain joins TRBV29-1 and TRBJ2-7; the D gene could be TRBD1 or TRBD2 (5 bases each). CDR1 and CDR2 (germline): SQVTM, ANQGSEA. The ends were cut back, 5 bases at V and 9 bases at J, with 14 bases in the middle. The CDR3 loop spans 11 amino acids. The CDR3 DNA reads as TGCAGCGTTTACGGGACCCCGGGGCAGTACTTC. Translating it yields CSVYGTPGQYF.

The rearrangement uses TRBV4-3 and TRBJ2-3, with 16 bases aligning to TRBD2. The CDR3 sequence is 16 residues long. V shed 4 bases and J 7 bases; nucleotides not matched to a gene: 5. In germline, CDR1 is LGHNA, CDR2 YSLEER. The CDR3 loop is CASSRGLAGGPHTQYF. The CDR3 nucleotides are TGCGCCAGCAGCCGGGGACTAGCGGGAGGGCCCCATACGCAGTATTTT.

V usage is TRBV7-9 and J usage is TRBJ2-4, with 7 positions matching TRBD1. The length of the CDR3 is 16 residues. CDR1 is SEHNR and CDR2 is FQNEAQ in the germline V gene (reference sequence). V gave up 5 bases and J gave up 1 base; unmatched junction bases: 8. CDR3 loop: CASSRKGAEAKNIQYF. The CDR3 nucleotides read TGTGCCAGCAGCCGAAAGGGGGCTGAGGCCAAAAACATTCAGTACTTC.

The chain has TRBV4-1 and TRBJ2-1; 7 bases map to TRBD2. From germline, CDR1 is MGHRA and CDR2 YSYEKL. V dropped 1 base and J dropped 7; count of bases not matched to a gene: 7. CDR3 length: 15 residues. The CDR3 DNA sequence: TGCGCCAGCAGCCAAGGGTATCTAGCGGAAAATGAGCAGTTCTTC. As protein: CASSQGYLAENEQFF.

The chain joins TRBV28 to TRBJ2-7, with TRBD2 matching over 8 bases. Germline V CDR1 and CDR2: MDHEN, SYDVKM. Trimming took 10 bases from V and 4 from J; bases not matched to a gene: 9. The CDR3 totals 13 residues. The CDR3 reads CATLQRGIYEQYF. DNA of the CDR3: TGTGCCACCCTCCAGCGGGGGATTTACGAGCAGTACTTC.

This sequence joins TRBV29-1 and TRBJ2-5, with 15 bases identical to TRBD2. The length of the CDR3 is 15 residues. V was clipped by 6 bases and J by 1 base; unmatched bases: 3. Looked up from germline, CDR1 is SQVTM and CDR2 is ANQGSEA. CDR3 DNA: TGCAGCGTGGGGACTAGCGGGGGGCCCCAAGAGACCCAGTACTTC. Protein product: CSVGTSGGPQETQYF.

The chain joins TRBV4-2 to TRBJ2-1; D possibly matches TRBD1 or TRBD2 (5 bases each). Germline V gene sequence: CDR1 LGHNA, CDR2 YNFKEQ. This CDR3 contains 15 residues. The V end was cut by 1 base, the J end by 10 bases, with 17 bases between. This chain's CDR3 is CASSQVWGRGVEQFF. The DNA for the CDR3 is TGTGCCAGCAGCCAAGTATGGGGCCGGGGAGTGGAGCAGTTCTTC.

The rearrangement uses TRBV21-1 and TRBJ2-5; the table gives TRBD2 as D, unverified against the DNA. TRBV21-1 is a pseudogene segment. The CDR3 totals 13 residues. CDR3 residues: CASRPRGKETQYF. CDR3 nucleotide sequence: TGTGCCAGCCGCCCCCGGGGAAAAGAGACCCAGTACTTC.

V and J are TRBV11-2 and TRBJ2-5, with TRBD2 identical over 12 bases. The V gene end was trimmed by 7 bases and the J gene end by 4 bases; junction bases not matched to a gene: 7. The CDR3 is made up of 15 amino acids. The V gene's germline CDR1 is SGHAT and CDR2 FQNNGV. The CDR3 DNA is TGTGCCAGCACCTACGGACTAGCGGGGACAGAGACCCAGTACTTC. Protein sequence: CASTYGLAGTETQYF.

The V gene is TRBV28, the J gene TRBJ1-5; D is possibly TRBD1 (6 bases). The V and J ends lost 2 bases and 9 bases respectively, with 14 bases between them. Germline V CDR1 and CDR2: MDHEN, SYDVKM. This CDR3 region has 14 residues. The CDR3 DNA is TGTGCCAGCAGTTTAACGACAGGCGCCGGGCCCCAGCATTTT. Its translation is CASSLTTGAGPQHF.

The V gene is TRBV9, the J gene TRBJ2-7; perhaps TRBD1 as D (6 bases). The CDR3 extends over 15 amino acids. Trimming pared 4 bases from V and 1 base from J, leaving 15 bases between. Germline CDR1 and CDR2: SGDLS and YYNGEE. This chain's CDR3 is CASSLTGLSSYEQYF. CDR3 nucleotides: TGTGCCAGCAGCCTCACAGGGTTATCATCCTACGAGCAGTACTTC. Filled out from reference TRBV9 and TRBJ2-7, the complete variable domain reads DSGVTQTPKHLITATGQRVTLRCSPRSGDLSVYWYQQSLDQGLQFLIQYYNGEERAKGNILERFSAQQFPDLHSELNLSSLELGDSALYFCASSLTGLSSYEQYFGPGTRLTVT.

The CDR3 bases are TGCAGCGTTGAGAGGACAGACGTGGTAGAGACCCAGTACTTC. This sequence encodes CSVERTDVVETQYF. This sequence joins TRBV29-1 and TRBJ2-5; possibly TRBD1 for D (6 bases). The germline gives CDR1 SQVTM, CDR2 ANQGSEA. Trimming took 3 bases from V and 4 from J, leaving 15 bases between them. The CDR3 has 14 residues.

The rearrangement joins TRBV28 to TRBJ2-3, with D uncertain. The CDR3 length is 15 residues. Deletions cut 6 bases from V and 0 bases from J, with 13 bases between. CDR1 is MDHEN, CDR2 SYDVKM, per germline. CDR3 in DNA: TGTGCCAGCAGACGGACCGCTGCTAGCACAGATACGCAGTATTTT. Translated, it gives CASRRTAASTDTQYF.

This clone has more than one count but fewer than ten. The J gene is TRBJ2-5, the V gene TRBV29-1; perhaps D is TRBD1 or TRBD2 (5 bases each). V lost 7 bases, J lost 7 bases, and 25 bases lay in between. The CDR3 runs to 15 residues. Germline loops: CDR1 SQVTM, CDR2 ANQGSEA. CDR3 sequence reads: CSDPQIGAVSRTQYF. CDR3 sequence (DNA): TGCAGCGACCCTCAGATCGGGGCGGTTTCAAGGACCCAGTACTTC.

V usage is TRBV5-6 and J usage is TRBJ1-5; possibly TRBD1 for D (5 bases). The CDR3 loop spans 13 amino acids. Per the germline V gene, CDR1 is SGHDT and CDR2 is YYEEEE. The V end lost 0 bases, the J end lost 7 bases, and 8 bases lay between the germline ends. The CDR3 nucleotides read TGTGCCAGCAGCTTGGGGGAGGGGCAGCCCCAGCATTTT. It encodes CASSLGEGQPQHF.